Listed below are T cell receptor beta chains from one sample, sequenced in a study of shared clonotypes between healthy human individuals. Repertoires were generated with immunoSEQ multiplex PCR, while TCRdb's copy carries only in-frame clones and drops some. The sample carries about half a million clones, around 74% recorded once. The sample taken for sequencing was PBMCs. These receptors were collected from a woman in her thirties or forties in good health. Some clones in this sample may be carry-over from other donors' samples. CDR3s leave out the opening cysteine and the closing phenylalanine or tryptophan. The listing skips clone size in some rows; elsewhere it reads once, few, many or a size class.

clone_size | v_call | cdr3_aa
- | TRBV7-3 | ASSPRATGGARNEQF
- | TRBV7-6 | ASSLVSGRGPDTQY
- | TRBV6-1 | ASSPGRGYHEQY
- | TRBV14 | ASSAWDRVAEQY
- | TRBV6-1 | ASSDLEEKFYEQY
once | TRBV5-1 | ASGEPTGELF
- | TRBV5-4 | ASSRDSSGNTIY
- | TRBV7-8 | ASSHRTSGRDQPQH
once | TRBV18 | ASSPNNPGQGAGEQY
- | TRBV7-3 | ASSPARLDGGTGELF
- | TRBV7-2 | ASSLWGQGASTGGYT
- | TRBV7-9 | ASSLGDRGQ
- | TRBV4-3 | ASSQEPGASYGQY
- | TRBV7-2 | ASSSGLAGAPGFADTQY
- | TRBV30 | AWSLGSQETQY
few | TRBV2 | ASTRQGLNTEAF
- | TRBV7-8 | ASSLVGSSGGIYNEQF
- | TRBV6-1 | ATLQGRNQPQH
- | TRBV2 | ASSPGLAGGSQY
- | TRBV28 | ASNWGRVGYGYT
- | TRBV7-2 | ASRSAQGADTQY
once | TRBV28 | ASSLVFSYNEQF
- | TRBV7-6 | ASSPLAGSSYEQY
- | TRBV28 | ASSRPWSLY
- | TRBV14 | ASSPISSGANVLT
few | TRBV7-3 | ASSFQAGVSDEQF
many | TRBV30 | AWSVNNSPLH
- | TRBV7-3 | ASSSTTPAPDQAGELF
- | TRBV6-1 | ASNQGTGDTGELF
- | TRBV30 | AWKRTGVNTGELF
few | TRBV6-6 | ASRRGQTNTEAF
- | TRBV5-1 | ASSPRSGVNEQF
- | TRBV18 | ASSPRTNINYGYT
few | TRBV2 | ASSGPAGDEQF
- | TRBV5-1 | ASSLEPQGGYT
many | TRBV7-8 | ASSLAQKRSTDTQY
- | TRBV5-1 | ASSFEGTYYEQY
- | TRBV7-2 | ASSQDRFQTYEQY